This T cell receptor beta chain comes out of a study of T cells expressing NK-cell markers. As for the study in general: Most of the eight sequenced donors tested HCMV-seropositive; one tested seronegative.

Per the germline V gene, CDR1 is LGHDT and CDR2 is YNNKEL (reference sequence). The CDR3 extends over 16 amino acids. TCRdb re-called the 5' RACE reads and gives one entry per CDR3 protein, without DNA. This sample carries 300,000 or so distinct CDR3 sequences, with roughly 4.2% going to the ten biggest clones. The rearrangement joins TRBV3-1 to TRBJ2-1; TCRdb's assignment of TRBD2 cannot be checked, as there is no DNA. This sequence originates from a woman between 18 and 69 years old in good health. The material sequenced was blood T cells: a sorted CD56 or NKG2C T cell subset, CD4+ or CD8+ T cells, or bulk PBMC T cells (not recorded which). CDR3 in amino acids: CASSQGSGGTLNEQFF.